This T cell receptor beta chain was recovered during a study of shared clonotypes between healthy human individuals (dated by TCRdb to about 2020). Regarding the complete study: Two women and a few men aged 18 to 49 years were included in the cohort. For each donor, CD4 naive and CD4 memory were each run on three plates, CD8 naive on two plates, and CD8 memory on one plate. To estimate repertoire size and how much clonotypes are shared between individuals, the study performed deep sequencing of blood TCR repertoires from a few healthy adults. To increase sequencing depth and limit assay-specific biases, different laboratories used diverse techniques to prepare libraries and sequence TCR repertoires. Per donor, leukapheresis produced somewhere between about 0.8 and 9 billion PBMCs.

The donors were healthy, HIV-negative adults who had no recently reported acute infections or vaccinations. Every donor was a Caucasian adult residing in Nashville, Tennessee, USA. Magnetic negative selection was used to enrich CD4+ T cells, after which naive cells were positively selected on CD45RA and the negative fraction became the memory subset. Blood was collected by leukapheresis, and PBMCs were isolated by Ficoll-Histopaque density gradient centrifugation and then cryopreserved in liquid nitrogen vapor phase. Analytical flow cytometry was used to check the purity and quantity of each magnetically sorted T cell population. From each sorted fraction, genomic DNA was isolated and quantified by UV absorbance on a Nanodrop 2000c. Using the deep immunoSEQ assay, TCR CDR3 regions were amplified from genomic DNA by multiplex PCR. Genomic DNA extracted from each cell subset was distributed evenly over all wells of several immunoSEQ 96-well plates, and each plate served as one replicate. For sorted subsets, each replicate PCR was loaded with 150 to 250 ng genomic DNA, equivalent to 25,000 to 35,000 T cell genomes. The purified libraries were quantified using a Qubit 3.0 fluorometer, sized with a Bioanalyzer 2100, and then quantified again using the KAPA Library Quantification kit. Every immunoSEQ 96-well plate was sequenced on a separate single-read 150-cycle Illumina NextSeq 550 flow cell. Concerning the study's data processing: Because the immunoSEQ output held only junctional sequences and lacked quality scores, the filtering could not match the filtering applied to full-length reads. Sequences were annotated with PyIR, a Python wrapper for IgBLAST v1.9, using IMGT germline references to assign V/J genes and CDR3. Reads were filtered out if the reads had weak V/J assignments (E-value above 1e-6), no CDR3, stop codons, out-of-frame junctions, or ambiguous translated residues. A V3J clonotype was defined by an identical inferred V gene, J gene, and CDR3 amino acid sequence. To compute the percentage overlap between repertoires, the number of shared unique clonotypes was divided by the size of the smaller repertoire. Richness of each repertoire was evaluated using RTK rarefaction, the Chao1 estimator, and Recon v2.1 estimates of unobserved clonotypes. For all TCRbeta clonotypes obtained by the gDNA method from a few donors, generation probabilities were computed with OLGA. Entries here come from immuneACCESS through TCRdb and include only in-frame sequences with V and J called. Some clones fail to appear in such tables; in the studies checked, an unresolved V gene covers under half of the shortfall, and the cause of the remainder is unknown. That table furnishes V, J and clone size, whereas the DNA furnished D and trimming. This sample has around 2.1 million clones in its table, and under 97% of those were observed once. Jointly, the top ten make up 0.1% to 0.15% of the sample.

Broad study findings and their caveats: Clonotypes shared by all four sorted-subset donors showed higher generation probabilities than non-shared clonotypes. About 5% of naive CD4, 3.5% of naive CD8, 2.3% of memory CD4, and approximately 0.4% of memory CD8 clonotypes were shared across a few donors. Pairwise subsampling led to the expectation that sequencing depth would affect the degree of clonotype sharing among donors. Estimated clonotype richness was generally larger for naive than for memory subsets. Rarefaction of sorted-subset datasets indicated incomplete sequencing despite the large sequencing depth. Sampling was restricted to blood, and TCR repertoires in tissue are likely to differ from TCR repertoires in blood. Because the study included only a small number of donors, the genetic and exposure-history diversity represented was limited.

Details on this clone: The target of this receptor is not known. Per-base qualities were not stored, and no clone one base away is much larger.

The CDR3, from cysteine to phenylalanine, totals 17 residues. Only CDR3 DNA is held: 51 bases, read in frame from base 1. The germline V gene specifies SGHAT as CDR1 and FQNNGV as CDR2. Trimming at the junction amounts to 4 bases on V and 7 bases on J, and the germline ends lie 22 bases apart. This receptor was identified in a young man in good health. Sequencing input: naive CD4+ T cells sorted from blood. The cell subset or site label of this sample denotes: CD45RA+ positively selected. This sequence uses TRBV11-2 and TRBJ1-4; perhaps TRBD1 is the D gene, with 6 bases matching. The DNA sequence is as follows: TGTGCCAGCAGCTCGACTATCCAAAAAGCAGGGGTTGAAAAACTGTTTTTT. Its translation is CASSSTIQKAGVEKLFF.